The 30 T cell receptor beta chains below come from one sample, sequenced in a study of blood T cell repertoires in COVID-19. Method: immunoSEQ multiplex PCR; TCRdb's copy keeps in-frame clones and lacks some. The sample records 210,000 or so clones, roughly 88% being singletons. Sequenced material: peripheral blood. The receptors here all came from a woman aged 40 to 55 who had recovered from COVID-19.

The chain combines TRBV28 with TRBJ1-2; the match to TRBD1 covers 7 bases. There are 13 residues in the CDR3. V trimming: 2 bases; J trimming: 5 bases; junction bases outside the gene matches: 2. CDR1 is MDHEN and CDR2 is SYDVKM in the germline V gene. The CDR3 region is CASSLGQVYGYTF. The CDR3, as DNA: TGTGCCAGCAGTTTAGGACAGGTTTATGGCTACACCTTC.

Only a few counts were recorded for this clone. The V gene is TRBV7-9, the J gene TRBJ2-7; no clear D gene. The V end lost 0 bases, the J end lost 0 bases, and 3 bases lay between the germline ends. The germline V gene encodes CDR1 SEHNR and CDR2 FQNEAQ (reference sequence). This CDR3 has 13 residues. CDR3 sequence: CASSLAASYEQYF. The CDR3 region has the DNA TGTGCCAGCAGCTTAGCGGCCTCCTACGAGCAGTACTTC.

This chain links TRBV9 with TRBJ1-6; D is perhaps TRBD1 (5 bases). Between the trimmed V and J ends, which lost 4 bases and 10 bases, there was a span of 18 bases. The CDR3 has 15 residues. Looked up from germline, CDR1 is SGDLS and CDR2 is YYNGEE. CDR3 coding DNA: TGTGCCAGCAGCTCCCTCGGACAACTGGGGTCACCCCTCCACTTT. This sequence encodes CASSSLGQLGSPLHF.

The chain links TRBV18 to TRBJ1-5; TRBD1 aligns across 7 bases. The CDR3 has 14 amino acids. The ends lost 3 bases at V and 8 bases at J; junction bases unmatched: 7. Germline CDR1 reads KGHSH; CDR2 reads LQKENI. The DNA of the CDR3 is TGTGCCAGCTCACCGACAGGGCTTGGCGAGCCCCAGCATTTT. As protein: CASSPTGLGEPQHF. The variable domain in full, with the rest retrieved from reference TRBV18 and TRBJ1-5, is NAGVMQNPRHLVRRRGQEARLRCSPMKGHSHVYWYRQLPEEGLKFMVYLQKENIIDESGMPKERFSAEFPKEGPSILRIQQVVRGDSAAYFCASSPTGLGEPQHFGDGTRLSIL.

There are a few counts of this clone. This rearrangement joins TRBV29-1 to TRBJ2-6; D is unclear. CDR1 and CDR2 from the germline V gene are SQVTM and ANQGSEA. V was trimmed by 7 bases and J by 3 bases, leaving 7 bases between them. The CDR3 length is 12 residues. The CDR3 protein is CSANLGANVLTF. The CDR3 DNA sequence: TGCAGCGCAAATCTTGGGGCCAACGTCCTGACTTTC.

This chain joins TRBV18 and TRBJ2-4; possibly TRBD1 for D (5 bases). Germline V lookup: CDR1 KGHSH, CDR2 LQKENI. Trimming cost V 1 base and J 6 bases, with 16 bases left between them. There are 16 residues in the CDR3. CDR3 loop: CASSPQGLGSINIQYF. CDR3 nucleotides: TGTGCCAGCTCACCACAGGGGTTGGGAAGCATAAACATTCAGTACTTC.

This rearrangement joins TRBV6-5 to TRBJ1-2, with a weak D call TRBD1 (5 bases). V gave up 5 bases and J gave up 5 bases, with 12 bases separating them. The CDR3 has 13 amino acids. Germline V gene sequence: CDR1 MNHEY, CDR2 SVGAGI. The DNA for the CDR3 is TGTGCCAGCAGTCCCGACAGATTATATGGCTACACCTTC. Translating gives CASSPDRLYGYTF.

The rearrangement uses TRBV7-6 and TRBJ2-1, with D tentatively TRBD2 (5 bases). CDR1 is SGHVS and CDR2 is FNYEAQ in the germline V gene. This CDR3 contains 15 residues. V lost 2 bases to trimming and J lost 5 bases, with 13 bases between them. Here the CDR3 DNA reads TGTGCCAGCAGCTTATATGGGGAGATCCACAATGAGCAGTTCTTC. Translation: CASSLYGEIHNEQFF.

The chain employs TRBV6-5 and TRBJ1-1; D not certain. CDR1 and CDR2 (germline): MNHEY, SVGAGI. Trimming left V 5 bases short and J 4 bases short, with 11 bases between. This CDR3 contains 13 residues. The CDR3 spells CASSLISGTEAFF. The CDR3 nucleotides are TGTGCCAGCAGTCTCATTTCCGGCACTGAAGCTTTCTTT.

The sample holds a few counts of this clone. The chain combines TRBV27 with TRBJ2-1; a possible D gene is TRBD1 (6 bases). The CDR3 runs 15 residues. The germline V and J ends were trimmed by 2 bases and 2 bases, with 10 bases remaining between them. Germline V lookup: CDR1 MNHEY, CDR2 SMNVEV (reference sequence). The CDR3 DNA follows: TGTGCCAGCAGTTTAGAGGACAGAACCTACAATGAGCAGTTCTTC. This translates into CASSLEDRTYNEQFF.

The chain recombines TRBV10-3 with TRBJ1-4; 8 bases agree with TRBD1. Per the germline V gene, CDR1 is ENHRY and CDR2 is SYGVKD. This CDR3 region has 15 residues. Losses at the gene ends were 4 bases for V and 5 bases for J; bases not matched to a gene: 6. The CDR3 DNA reads TGTGCCATCAGTGGGACAGGGTCGTTAAATGAAAAACTGTTTTTT. Translated: CAISGTGSLNEKLFF.

The CDR3 here is CASSLQNFNYGYTF. Here the CDR3 DNA reads TGTGCCAGCAGCTTACAGAATTTTAACTATGGCTACACCTTC. The chain recombines TRBV7-2 with TRBJ1-2; D is unresolved. This CDR3 is built from 14 residues. Trimming left V 2 bases short and J 1 base short, with 8 bases between. From germline, CDR1 is SGHTA and CDR2 FQGNSA.

The CDR3 loop is CASSQDGLGGQGASETQYF. The CDR3 DNA sequence: TGTGCCAGCAGCCAAGATGGTTTGGGGGGACAGGGGGCATCAGAGACCCAGTACTTC. The chain recombines TRBV3-1 (or the pseudogene TRBV3-2) with TRBJ2-5; 12 bases fit TRBD1. The CDR3 extends over 19 amino acids. Germline CDR1 and CDR2: LGHDT and YNNKEL (reference sequence). J lost 4 bases, V lost 0 bases, and 12 bases had no gene match.

This chain links TRBV27 with TRBJ1-6; 7 bases line up with TRBD1. Germline V gene lookup returns CDR1 MNHEY and CDR2 SMNVEV (reference sequence). V shed 6 bases, J shed 8 bases, and the junction held 19 bases outside the gene matches. The CDR3 loop spans 18 amino acids. The CDR3 region has the DNA TGTGCCAGCAGCAAATTAACCGGGACAGTGGTCTTGGATTCACCCCTCCACTTT. Its translation is CASSKLTGTVVLDSPLHF.

This clone appeared a single time. This rearrangement joins TRBV10-2 to TRBJ2-1, with 7 bases identical to TRBD1. From germline, CDR1 is WSHSY and CDR2 SAAADI. Trimming removed 8 bases from V and 6 bases from J; junction bases left unmatched: 4. CDR3 size: 12 residues. CDR3 loop: CASLRDSNEQFF. The DNA of the CDR3 is TGCGCCAGCCTCCGGGACAGCAATGAGCAGTTCTTC.

This clone has just one count. This chain uses TRBV28 with TRBJ1-2; D is undetermined. The germline gives CDR1 MDHEN, CDR2 SYDVKM. The CDR3 consists of 13 residues. With 3 bases removed from V and 4 bases from J, the gap between germline ends came to 9 bases. CDR3 sequence reads: CASSFALPYGYTF. CDR3 bases: TGTGCCAGCAGTTTCGCCCTACCCTATGGCTACACCTTC.

The chain recombines TRBV30 with TRBJ1-2; TRBD1 is a possible D gene (6 bases). The CDR3 is made up of 13 amino acids. V dropped 5 bases and J dropped 4 bases, with 14 bases sitting between them. Germline V gene lookup returns CDR1 GTSNPN and CDR2 SVGIG (reference sequence). The CDR3: CAWPRGGRYGYTF. The CDR3 DNA reads as TGTGCCTGGCCTAGGGGGGGACGCTATGGCTACACCTTC. Combining the CDR3 with reference TRBV30 and TRBJ1-2 gives the whole variable domain SQTIHQWPATLVQPVGSPLSLECTVEGTSNPNLYWYRQAAGRGLQLLFYSVGIGQISSEVPQNLSASRPQDRQFILSSKKLLLSDSGFYLCAWPRGGRYGYTFGSGTRLTVV.

V and J are TRBV6-5 and TRBJ2-7; the D is unclear. The CDR3 has 13 amino acids. CDR1 is MNHEY, CDR2 SVGAGI, per germline. V lost 4 bases and J 2 bases, leaving 9 bases between the germline ends. CDR3 loop: CASSSPGAYEQYF. The CDR3 DNA follows: TGTGCCAGCAGTTCTCCAGGTGCCTACGAGCAGTACTTC.

V and J are TRBV4-1 and TRBJ1-6, with unresolved D. The CDR3 consists of 19 residues. V was trimmed by 0 bases and J by 17 bases, leaving 32 bases between them. Germline assignment: CDR1 MGHRA and CDR2 YSYEKL. The CDR3 DNA reads as TGCGCCAGCAGCCAAGAAGGAGACCTCCCCGCGGGAATTTCCGAAGAAGTCCACTTT. This translates into CASSQEGDLPAGISEEVHF.

This chain uses TRBV5-1 with TRBJ1-2, with TRBD1 matching over 7 bases. CDR1 and CDR2 (germline): SGHRS, YFSETQ. Unmatched junction bases numbered 5, after V lost 0 bases and J lost 0 bases. CDR3 length: 16 amino acids. CDR3: CASSLAGQEPNYGYTF. For the CDR3, the DNA is TGCGCCAGCAGCTTGGCCGGACAGGAACCTAACTATGGCTACACCTTC.

Comments on this clone: The sample has other DNA sequences that encode this CDR3 too. The J gene is TRBJ2-2, the V gene TRBV9; 7 nucleotides agree with TRBD1. CDR1 and CDR2 from the germline V gene are SGDLS and YYNGEE. The CDR3 length is 15 residues. V was clipped by 2 bases and J by 2 bases; unmatched bases: 3. The CDR3: CASSVGTVNTGELFF. Here the CDR3 DNA reads TGTGCCAGCAGCGTCGGGACAGTAAACACCGGGGAGCTGTTTTTT.

The chain combines TRBV29-1 with TRBJ2-5; D remains ambiguous. Germline CDR1 is SQVTM and CDR2 is ANQGSEA. V lost 6 bases and J lost 5, with 16 bases in between. The CDR3 extends over 13 amino acids. The CDR3 DNA is TGCAGCGTCCAATTCACAGCAAAGGAGACCCAGTACTTC. Protein sequence: CSVQFTAKETQYF.

This clone was counted between two and nine times. V gene TRBV7-8 combines with J gene TRBJ2-1; TRBD2 matches 8 bases. V lost 7 bases to trimming and J lost 4 bases; unmatched junction nucleotides: 9. The CDR3 has 15 amino acids. CDR1 and CDR2 from the germline V gene are SGHVS and FQNEAQ. The CDR3 coding sequence is TGTGCCAGCATATTCGGGGGGGGTCTTTACAATGAGCAGTTCTTC. Protein product: CASIFGGGLYNEQFF.

This chain links TRBV18 with TRBJ1-3; TRBD1 is a possible D gene (5 bases). CDR1 is KGHSH and CDR2 is LQKENI in the germline V gene. The ends were cut back, 3 bases at V and 0 bases at J, with 9 bases in the middle. This CDR3 comprises 15 residues. The DNA for the CDR3 is TGTGCCAGCTCACCGCTCAGGGACTCTGGAAACACCATATATTTT. This sequence encodes CASSPLRDSGNTIYF.

This sequence joins TRBV29-1 and TRBJ2-3; 8 bases line up with TRBD1. The length of the CDR3 is 12 residues. From germline, CDR1 is SQVTM and CDR2 ANQGSEA. Germline trimming cut 8 bases from V and 1 base from J; bases unmatched to any gene: 2. The CDR3 here is CSTTGGTDTQYF. The CDR3, as DNA: TGCAGCACGACAGGGGGCACAGATACGCAGTATTTT.

The chain employs TRBV7-9 and TRBJ1-4; TRBD1 matches at 7 bases. The CDR3 sequence is 14 residues long. J lost 5 bases, V lost 1 base, and 1 base had no gene match. From germline, CDR1 is SEHNR and CDR2 FQNEAQ (reference sequence). The CDR3 sequence: CASSLGDSNEKLFF. For the CDR3, the DNA is TGTGCCAGCAGCTTAGGGGACAGCAATGAAAAACTGTTTTTT.

The genes are TRBV18 and TRBJ1-3; maybe TRBD1 (5 bases). The germline V and J ends were trimmed by 6 bases and 0 bases, with 12 bases remaining between them. The CDR3 sequence is 15 residues long. Germline assignment: CDR1 KGHSH and CDR2 LQKENI. The CDR3 sequence is CASSLDSHSGNTIYF. In DNA, the CDR3 is TGTGCCAGCTCGCTCGACAGTCACTCTGGAAACACCATATATTTT. The full variable domain, with the rest looked up from reference TRBV18 and TRBJ1-3, is NAGVMQNPRHLVRRRGQEARLRCSPMKGHSHVYWYRQLPEEGLKFMVYLQKENIIDESGMPKERFSAEFPKEGPSILRIQQVVRGDSAAYFCASSLDSHSGNTIYFGEGSWLTVV.

The rearrangement joins TRBV3-1 (or the pseudogene TRBV3-2) to TRBJ2-7; possible D gene TRBD2, 5 bases. Trimming stripped 4 bases from V and 0 bases from J, with 13 bases between. Germline loops: CDR1 LGHDT, CDR2 YNNKEL (reference sequence). This CDR3 spans 15 amino acids. The CDR3 DNA reads TGTGCCAGCAGCCTTCGGACTGGAGCCTCCTACGAGCAGTACTTC. Translating it yields CASSLRTGASYEQYF.

The J gene is TRBJ2-3, the V gene TRBV30; D perhaps matches TRBD2 (6 bases). Trimming stripped 4 bases from V and 0 bases from J, with 11 bases between. Looked up from germline, CDR1 is GTSNPN and CDR2 is SVGIG (reference sequence). This CDR3 has 14 amino acids. The CDR3 nucleotides read TGTGCCTGGAACCGAGGGAGGAGCACAGATACGCAGTATTTT. Translating gives CAWNRGRSTDTQYF.

The rearrangement joins TRBV18 to TRBJ2-3, with 7 bases lining up with TRBD2. Germline CDR1 KGHSH, CDR2 LQKENI. V shed 4 bases and J 4 bases; nucleotides not matched to a gene: 2. This CDR3 contains 13 residues. The CDR3 DNA reads TGTGCCAGCTCACAAGCGGGACCAGATACGCAGTATTTT. Encoded protein: CASSQAGPDTQYF.